These 5 T cell receptor beta chains came from one sample sequenced in a study of blood T cells in healthy people across ages. For the second PCR, which ran for about 6 to 11 cycles, a sample-barcoded 5' primer and a J-beta primer mix were used. Each CDR3 protein is one row after TCRdb ran MiXCR on the 5' RACE reads. The table lists hundreds of thousands of distinct CDR3 sequences, about 61% of them singletons. Input material: blood. The receptors stem from a man in his forties in good health.

The rearrangement uses TRBV12-3 or TRBV12-4 and TRBJ2-1, with a tentative D call TRBD1 (6 bases). V was pared by 3 bases and J by 7 bases, with 16 bases between. The CDR3 consists of 15 residues. Here the CDR3 DNA reads TGTGCCAGCAGTTTTCCCAGGGGCAGGTTAAATGAGCAGTTCTTC. It translates to CASSFPRGRLNEQFF.

For the CDR3, the DNA is TGTGCCAGCAGCCAAGATTCAGCTAGCGGGGGGGAAACTAGCACAGATACGCAGTATTTT. This translates into CASSQDSASGGETSTDTQYF. V is TRBV4-2 and J is TRBJ2-3; 12 bases match TRBD2. The CDR3 runs to 20 residues. Trimming cost V 0 bases and J 0 bases; bases outside gene matches: 10. Germline V lookup: CDR1 LGHNA, CDR2 YNFKEQ.

V gene TRBV10-3 combines with J gene TRBJ2-3; a possible D gene is TRBD2 (6 bases). Germline V CDR1 and CDR2: ENHRY, SYGVKD. The length of the CDR3 is 19 residues. V was shortened by 0 bases and J by 6 bases, with 25 bases between the two germline ends. In DNA form, the CDR3 reads TGTGCCATCAGTGAGTCGAAAATTTTTACGACTAGGAAACCCGATACGCAGTATTTT. This encodes CAISESKIFTTRKPDTQYF.

The genes are TRBV5-1 and TRBJ1-6; D unclear. The CDR3 sequence is 13 residues long. V lost 4 bases, J lost 9 bases, and 11 bases lay in between. Germline CDR1 SGHRS, CDR2 YFSETQ. The CDR3 DNA reads as TGCGCCAGCAGCAATTTACGGGGTTCACCCCTCCACTTT. Amino acids: CASSNLRGSPLHF.

The chain is built from TRBV9 and TRBJ2-5; 8 nucleotides agree with TRBD1. In germline, CDR1 is SGDLS, CDR2 YYNGEE. There are 13 residues in the CDR3. Unmatched junction bases numbered 4, after V lost 4 bases and J lost 5 bases. The CDR3 sequence: CASSRGQDETQYF. For the CDR3, the DNA is TGTGCCAGCAGCCGGGGACAGGACGAGACCCAGTACTTC.